One sample yielded the 8 T cell receptor beta chains listed below, sequenced in a study of OX40 agonist ivuxolimab in advanced cancers. The data were produced by immunoSEQ multiplex PCR, yet TCRdb's version contains in-frame clones alone and is incomplete. The repertoire includes approximately 70,000 clones, around 90% of them detected once, and around 0.9% sits in the top ten. Sequences were derived from CD4+ or CD8+ T cells sorted from blood, sampled in a trial of the OX40 agonist ivuxolimab. Source of these receptors: an adult with an advanced solid tumor such as melanoma, head and neck, liver or kidney cancer.

This rearrangement joins TRBV6-5 to TRBJ2-7; D is tentatively TRBD1 or TRBD2 (5 bases each). The CDR3 is 16 amino acids. V lost 0 bases, J lost 5 bases, and 17 bases lay in between. Germline V gene lookup returns CDR1 MNHEY and CDR2 SVGAGI. CDR3 sequence reads: CASSYSYGTQRDEQYF. In nucleotides, the CDR3 is TGTGCCAGCAGTTACTCCTACGGGACCCAGAGGGACGAGCAGTACTTC.

The chain is built from TRBV28 and TRBJ1-2, with D perhaps matching TRBD1 (6 bases). V was clipped by 6 bases and J by 7 bases, with 15 bases between them. Germline V gene lookup returns CDR1 MDHEN and CDR2 SYDVKM. This CDR3 is 13 amino acids long. The CDR3 DNA follows: TGTGCCAGCAGGGTCCAGGGGCACGCTGGCTACACCTTC. Amino acid sequence: CASRVQGHAGYTF.

The rearrangement links TRBV7-9 to TRBJ1-1, with a tentative D call TRBD1 (6 bases). CDR3 length equals 13 residues. CDR1 and CDR2 from the germline V gene are SEHNR and FQNEAQ (reference sequence). V was trimmed by 4 bases and J by 6 bases, leaving 12 bases between them. CDR3 bases: TGTGCCAGCAGCTCGACAGGTGTCGCTGAAGCTTTCTTT. Protein: CASSSTGVAEAFF.

J is TRBJ2-5 and V is TRBV7-2; no reliable D call. The CDR3 runs to 13 residues. With 3 bases removed from V and 3 bases from J, the gap between germline ends came to 8 bases. The germline gives CDR1 SGHTA, CDR2 FQGNSA. CDR3 sequence (DNA): TGTGCCAGCAGCTTCGAACAGAAAGAGACCCAGTACTTC. The encoded protein is CASSFEQKETQYF.

The chain recombines TRBV7-3 with TRBJ2-1; 11 bases are shared with TRBD1. Germline V gene data show CDR1 as SGHTA and CDR2 as FQGTGA. The CDR3 is 17 amino acids. The V segment lost 5 bases and the J segment 8 bases; nucleotides outside the gene matches: 14. CDR3 sequence: CASSIRAGTGGVYEQFF. CDR3 coding DNA: TGTGCCAGCAGCATTAGGGCCGGGACAGGGGGTGTATATGAGCAGTTCTTC.

The chain employs TRBV6-5 and TRBJ1-3, with 8 bases aligning to TRBD1. The V gene end was trimmed by 3 bases and the J gene end by 7 bases; junction bases not matched to a gene: 5. The CDR3 runs 14 residues. Germline V CDR1 and CDR2: MNHEY, SVGAGI. CDR3 protein: CASSYRTGSNTIYF. CDR3 bases: TGTGCCAGCAGTTATCGGACAGGGTCGAACACCATATATTTT.

The CDR3 coding sequence is TGTGCCAGCAGAACACACAGGGTGATGAACACTGAAGCTTTCTTT. Its translation is CASRTHRVMNTEAFF. The chain combines TRBV2 with TRBJ1-1, with D possibly matching TRBD1 (6 bases). The germline CDR1 and CDR2 sequences are SNHLY and FYNNEI. Trimming removed 6 bases from V and 0 bases from J, with 14 bases in between. CDR3 length: 15 residues.

The chain employs TRBV29-1 and TRBJ1-1, with TRBD1 as a possible D gene (6 bases). The ends were cut back, 0 bases at V and 4 bases at J, with 18 bases in the middle. Germline V gene lookup returns CDR1 SQVTM and CDR2 ANQGSEA. This CDR3 spans 16 amino acids. CDR3 loop: CSVEDYGGRLITEAFF. The CDR3 DNA sequence: TGCAGCGTTGAAGATTATGGGGGCCGACTTATCACTGAAGCTTTCTTT.